The next 5 T cell receptor beta chains were all read from a single sample in a study of blood T cell repertoires in COVID-19. The method was immunoSEQ multiplex PCR; TCRdb's version includes in-frame clones alone and lacks a portion of them. The data contain approximately 140,000 clones, around 83% of them singletons. Sequenced sample: peripheral blood. All receptors come from a man aged 25-45 years with COVID-19, enrolled during active disease.

The gene calls are TRBV6-6 and TRBJ1-1; 8 bases are shared with TRBD1. The V gene's germline CDR1 is MNHNY and CDR2 SVGAGI (reference sequence). CDR3 size: 15 residues. The V segment lost 2 bases and the J segment 3 bases; nucleotides outside the gene matches: 5. The chain's CDR3 is CASSYISTGDTEAFF. DNA of the CDR3: TGTGCCAGCAGTTACATCTCGACAGGGGACACTGAAGCTTTCTTT.

Only one count was recorded for this clone. The chain recombines TRBV5-1 with TRBJ2-3; 10 bases align to TRBD1. Trimming removed 7 bases from V and 4 bases from J; junction bases left unmatched: 6. CDR1 and CDR2 from the germline V gene are SGHRS and YFSETQ. The CDR3 is 14 amino acids. CDR3 DNA sequence: TGCGCCAGCTCCGGGACAGGGGAGGCAGATACGCAGTATTTT. Translated, it gives CASSGTGEADTQYF.

The chain employs TRBV6-2 or TRBV6-3 and TRBJ2-1; TRBD2 matches 14 bases. Germline lookup yields CDR1 MNHEY and CDR2 SVGEGT. The CDR3 totals 15 residues. The J segment lost 8 bases and the V segment lost 5 bases, leaving 5 bases of the junction unmatched. The CDR3 nucleotides are TGTGCCAGCAGTCCACCGACTAGCGGGAGGGATGAGCAGTTCTTC. It translates to CASSPPTSGRDEQFF.

A remark on this clone: Distinct nucleotide sequences in the sample also encode this CDR3. The rearrangement joins TRBV30 to TRBJ2-6; maybe TRBD1 (5 bases). The CDR3 loop spans 15 amino acids. V lost 5 bases to trimming and J lost 0 bases, with 11 bases between them. Germline-derived CDR1 and CDR2 are GTSNPN and SVGIG (reference sequence). CDR3 sequence (DNA): TGTGCCTGGGGAAGGGGCAGCTCTGGGGCCAACGTCCTGACTTTC. It specifies CAWGRGSSGANVLTF.

This chain links TRBV19 with TRBJ2-2; 7 bases line up with TRBD2. The germline gives CDR1 LNHDA, CDR2 SQIVND (reference sequence). CDR3 length: 16 amino acids. V lost 4 bases and J lost 4; bases outside the gene matches: 9. The CDR3 is CASSTAAGLGTGELFF. CDR3 nucleotide sequence: TGTGCCAGTAGTACAGCAGCGGGATTAGGCACCGGGGAGCTGTTTTTT.